The rows below give T cell receptor beta chains drawn from one sample of a study of response to subunit inactivated influenza vaccine. TCRdb analysed the RT-PCR reads with MiXCR anew, one entry per CDR3 protein. The top ten clones hold approximately 11% of a sample with a few hundred thousand distinct CDR3 sequences, around 10% of them seen once. The same sample was also studied in work on T cells expressing NK-cell markers.

The source material was PBMCs from blood, sampled on the day of vaccination. The receptors come from a man aged 50 to 59 who received an inactivated influenza vaccine. CDR3s include the opening cysteine and the closing phenylalanine or tryptophan. Fields, in order: CDR3 length, D gene, clone size, J gene, V gene, CDR3 protein, CDR3 DNA. A D gene is named only where the DNA matches it firmly. Size values are once, few and many counts, or a class for expanded clones, and some rows have none.

CDR3 length: 15; D gene: NA; clone size: NA; J gene: TRBJ2-1; V gene: TRBV15; CDR3 protein: CATSRERSSYNEQFF; CDR3 DNA: TGTGCCACCAGCAGAGAGCGGTCCTCCTACAATGAGCAGTTCTTC
CDR3 length: 14; D gene: TRBD2; clone size: many; J gene: TRBJ2-1; V gene: TRBV10-3; CDR3 protein: CAIEAGGRNNEQFF; CDR3 DNA: TGTGCCATCGAAGCGGGGGGGAGAAACAATGAGCAGTTCTTC
CDR3 length: 17; D gene: TRBD1; clone size: few; J gene: TRBJ2-2; V gene: TRBV6-5; CDR3 protein: CASSYSGQGILTGELFF; CDR3 DNA: TGTGCCAGCAGTTACTCGGGACAGGGGATCCTCACCGGGGAGCTGTTTTTT
CDR3 length: 15; D gene: TRBD1; clone size: NA; J gene: TRBJ1-1; V gene: TRBV7-2; CDR3 protein: CASSKGGGGSTEAFF; CDR3 DNA: TGTGCCAGCAGCAAAGGGGGAGGGGGCAGCACTGAAGCTTTCTTT
CDR3 length: 17; D gene: NA; clone size: few; J gene: TRBJ1-5; V gene: TRBV7-8; CDR3 protein: CASSLAERTGVNQPQHF; CDR3 DNA: TGTGCCAGCAGCTTAGCCGAAAGGACGGGAGTCAATCAGCCCCAGCATTTT
CDR3 length: 14; D gene: NA; clone size: NA; J gene: TRBJ2-2; V gene: TRBV11-2; CDR3 protein: CASSLDLVAGELFF; CDR3 DNA: TGTGCCAGCAGCTTAGATCTCGTTGCCGGGGAGCTGTTTTTT
CDR3 length: 15; D gene: NA; clone size: few; J gene: TRBJ2-3; V gene: TRBV20-1; CDR3 protein: CSARDLWQGPDTQYF; CDR3 DNA: TGCAGTGCTAGAGATCTCTGGCAGGGGCCAGATACGCAGTATTTT
CDR3 length: 16; D gene: TRBD2; clone size: many; J gene: TRBJ2-1; V gene: TRBV2; CDR3 protein: CASSEPGLAGAVEQFF; CDR3 DNA: TGTGCCAGCAGTGAACCGGGACTAGCGGGGGCTGTTGAGCAGTTCTTC
CDR3 length: 14; D gene: TRBD2; clone size: few; J gene: TRBJ2-7; V gene: TRBV9; CDR3 protein: CASSVEGTSHEQYF; CDR3 DNA: TGTGCCAGCAGCGTAGAAGGGACTAGCCACGAGCAGTACTTC
CDR3 length: 16; D gene: NA; clone size: many; J gene: TRBJ2-3; V gene: TRBV12-3/TRBV12-4; CDR3 protein: CASSLEGQSRTDTQYF; CDR3 DNA: TGTGCCAGCAGTTTAGAAGGACAGTCCCGCACAGATACGCAGTATTTT
CDR3 length: 13; D gene: TRBD1; clone size: NA; J gene: TRBJ1-4; V gene: TRBV20-1; CDR3 protein: CSAAGQSTEKLFF; CDR3 DNA: TGCAGTGCTGCGGGACAGTCAACCGAAAAACTGTTTTTT
CDR3 length: 14; D gene: NA; clone size: few; J gene: TRBJ2-1; V gene: TRBV12-3/TRBV12-4; CDR3 protein: CASLPGVTHGEQFF; CDR3 DNA: TGTGCCAGCTTACCCGGAGTGACCCACGGTGAGCAGTTCTTC
CDR3 length: 10; D gene: NA; clone size: NA; J gene: TRBJ1-1; V gene: TRBV20-1; CDR3 protein: CSARDIEAFF; CDR3 DNA: TGCAGTGCTAGAGACATCGAAGCTTTCTTT
CDR3 length: 15; D gene: NA; clone size: many; J gene: TRBJ2-3; V gene: TRBV14; CDR3 protein: CASSQGTLATDTQYF; CDR3 DNA: TGTGCCAGCAGCCAGGGGACCCTGGCCACAGATACGCAGTATTTT
CDR3 length: 14; D gene: TRBD2; clone size: NA; J gene: TRBJ2-5; V gene: TRBV5-5; CDR3 protein: CASSLWGLVETQYF; CDR3 DNA: TGTGCCAGCAGCTTGTGGGGACTAGTGGAGACCCAGTACTTC
CDR3 length: 15; D gene: TRBD2; clone size: few; J gene: TRBJ2-1; V gene: TRBV20-1; CDR3 protein: CSARPAGGVYNEQFF; CDR3 DNA: TGCAGTGCTAGACCAGCGGGAGGGGTATACAATGAGCAGTTCTTC
CDR3 length: 16; D gene: NA; clone size: NA; J gene: TRBJ1-2; V gene: TRBV20-1; CDR3 protein: CSASEHRQARWYGYTF; CDR3 DNA: TGCAGTGCTAGTGAACATAGACAGGCTCGATGGTATGGCTACACCTTC
CDR3 length: 14; D gene: TRBD1; clone size: few; J gene: TRBJ2-5; V gene: TRBV7-2; CDR3 protein: CASSQGQVAETQYF; CDR3 DNA: TGTGCCAGCAGCCAGGGACAGGTAGCAGAGACCCAGTACTTC
CDR3 length: 20; D gene: TRBD1; clone size: NA; J gene: TRBJ2-3; V gene: TRBV6-2/TRBV6-3; CDR3 protein: CASSYPSYTYDRVGTDTQYF; CDR3 DNA: TGTGCCAGCAGTTACCCCTCCTACACATACGACAGGGTCGGCACAGATACGCAGTATTTT